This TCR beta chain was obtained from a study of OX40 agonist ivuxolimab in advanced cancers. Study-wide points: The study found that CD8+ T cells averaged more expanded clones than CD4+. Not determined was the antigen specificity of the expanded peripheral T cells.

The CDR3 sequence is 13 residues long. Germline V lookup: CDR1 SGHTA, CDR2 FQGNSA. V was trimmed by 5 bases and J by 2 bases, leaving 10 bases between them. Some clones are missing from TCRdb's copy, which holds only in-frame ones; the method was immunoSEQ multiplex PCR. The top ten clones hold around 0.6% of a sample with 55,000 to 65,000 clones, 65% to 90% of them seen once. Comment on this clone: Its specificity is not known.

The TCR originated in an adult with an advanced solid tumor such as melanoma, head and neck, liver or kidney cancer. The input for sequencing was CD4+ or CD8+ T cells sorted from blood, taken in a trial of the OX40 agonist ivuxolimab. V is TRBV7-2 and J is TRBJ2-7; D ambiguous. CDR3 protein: CASSEGRPYEQYF. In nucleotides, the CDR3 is TGTGCCAGCAGCGAAGGGCGGCCCTACGAGCAGTACTTC.